The following is a TCR beta chain sequence with its context. Its specificity is not known. The entry originates in a study of cytomegalovirus exposure and HLA in healthy donors. Primers included in the PCR were 60 Vbeta and 13 Jbeta primers. The repertoire was sequenced with immunoSEQ multiplex PCR; TCRdb's copy has only in-frame clones and lacks some. This repertoire includes under 200,000 clones. Regarding the study as a whole: Among TCR sequences, most were rare, though some public TCRs appeared in many donors. A later analysis showed HLA-associated TCR beta chains outstripping equally common others in clonal expansion. An Asian-associated ancestry cluster reportedly showed fewer N-insertions than the approximately 700-donor mean in a later analysis.

Sequencing was carried out using PBMCs. The sequence derives from a woman aged 18-29 years in good health and CMV-seropositive.

The CDR3 DNA reads as TGTGCCATCAGAGGACAGGGGGCGCCCACTGAAGCTTTCTTT. It yields the protein CAIRGQGAPTEAFF. The chain carries TRBV10-3 and TRBJ1-1, with 11 bases aligning to TRBD1. With 6 bases clipped from V and 4 bases from J, the junction kept 4 bases outside the gene matches. CDR1 and CDR2 (germline): ENHRY, SYGVKD. The CDR3 consists of 14 residues.